This section outlines one T cell receptor (beta chain) sequence together with its context. Antigen specificity is unknown. The data stem from a study of cytomegalovirus exposure and HLA in healthy donors. Study findings and constraints: A reported reduction in N-insertions relative to the approximately 640-donor mean was seen in an Asian-associated ancestry cluster in a later analysis.

CDR3 size: 14 residues. From germline, CDR1 is SGHNT and CDR2 YYREEE (reference sequence). The junction had 1 base not matched to a gene; V was cut back by 0 bases and J by 2 bases. The PCR ran on 60 Vbeta and 13 Jbeta primers. Sequencing was performed with immunoSEQ multiplex PCR; in TCRdb, only in-frame clones are kept and a portion is missing. The sample yields 100,000 to 150,000 clones, of which the top ten take up around 2.9%. Sequencing used PBMCs. J is TRBJ2-5 and V is TRBV5-4, with 7 bases that match TRBD1. The sequence came from a man aged 25 to 45 in good health and CMV-seronegative. Written as DNA, the CDR3 is TGTGCCAGCAGCTTGGGGGACAGACAAGAGACCCAGTACTTC. Translation: CASSLGDRQETQYF. Complete variable domain (other parts from reference TRBV5-4 and TRBJ2-5): ETGVTQSPTHLIKTRGQQVTLRCSSQSGHNTVSWYQQALGQGPQFIFQYYREEENGRGNFPPRFSGLQFPNYSSELNVNALELDDSALYLCASSLGDRQETQYFGPGTRLLVL.